This TCR beta chain was identified during a study of Tregs in tolerant kidney transplant recipients. General study results and limits: This study did not directly address biological reproducibility. Expanding Tregs on activated donor B cells appeared to best identify donor-specific TCRbeta clones. Validation in larger populations is needed because few patients were studied.

A word on this clone: Its antigen remains unknown. Other DNA variants within this sample encode the same CDR3.

This CDR3 has 17 residues. Germline V gene data show CDR1 as SGHRS and CDR2 as YFSETQ. Germline trimming cut 4 bases from V and 4 bases from J; bases unmatched to any gene: 13. Thawed PBMCs were FACS-sorted into unstimulated CD4+CD25+CD127- regulatory T cells, CD4+CD25- non-regulatory cells, CD4 and CD8 cells. Clones were sequenced by immunoSEQ multiplex PCR, and TCRdb holds only the in-frame ones, with some missing. The sample comprises 15,000 to 19,000 clones, around nine tenths of which are singletons, and roughly 13% rests with the top ten. The V call is TRBV5-1, the J call TRBJ2-3, with 9 bases identical to TRBD2. The sequenced sample was CD8+ T cells from blood. The clonotype comes from a human donor in good health. Here the CDR3 reads CASSPGLAGGRADTQYF. The CDR3 region has the DNA TGCGCCAGCAGCCCGGGACTCGCGGGGGGGCGGGCAGATACGCAGTATTTT. The variable domain in full, with the rest retrieved from reference TRBV5-1 and TRBJ2-3, is KAGVTQTPRYLIKTRGQQVTLSCSPISGHRSVSWYQQTPGQGLQFLFEYFSETQRNKGNFPGRFSGRQFSNSRSEMNVSTLELGDSALYLCASSPGLAGGRADTQYFGPGTRLTVL.